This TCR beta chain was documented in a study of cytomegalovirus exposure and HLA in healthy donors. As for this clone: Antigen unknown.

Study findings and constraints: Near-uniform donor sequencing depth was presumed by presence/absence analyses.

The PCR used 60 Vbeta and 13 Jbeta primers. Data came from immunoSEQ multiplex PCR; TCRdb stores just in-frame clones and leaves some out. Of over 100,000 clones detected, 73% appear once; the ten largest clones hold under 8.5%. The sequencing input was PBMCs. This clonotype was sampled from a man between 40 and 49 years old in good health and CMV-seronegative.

In DNA form, the CDR3 reads TGTGCCCGATGGCGCGAGAGGGAATATGGCTACACCTTC. Translating gives CARWREREYGYTF. The chain links TRBV30 to TRBJ1-2; D call uncertain. Trimming removed 8 bases from V and 5 bases from J, with 18 bases in between. CDR1 GTSNPN and CDR2 SVGIG come from the germline V gene (reference sequence). This CDR3 spans 13 amino acids.